Listed here is a single T cell receptor beta chain. Other DNA sequences in this specimen translate into the identical CDR3. The data were taken from a study of shared clonotypes between healthy human individuals. Method: immunoSEQ multiplex PCR; TCRdb's copy keeps in-frame clones and lacks some. In the table there are some 1 million clones, about 75% of which are singletons. V was cut by 10 bases and J by 2 bases, with 5 bases left in between. This CDR3 is built from 10 residues. Germline lookup yields CDR1 ENHRY and CDR2 SYGVKD. The receptor was derived from a man younger than 35 in good health. Material for sequencing was memory CD4+ T cells sorted from blood. Noted subset: CD45RA-negative fraction. The genes are TRBV10-3 and TRBJ1-2; D gene unclear. CDR3 bases: TGTGCCACACAGAACTATGGCTACACCTTC. Translation: CATQNYGYTF.